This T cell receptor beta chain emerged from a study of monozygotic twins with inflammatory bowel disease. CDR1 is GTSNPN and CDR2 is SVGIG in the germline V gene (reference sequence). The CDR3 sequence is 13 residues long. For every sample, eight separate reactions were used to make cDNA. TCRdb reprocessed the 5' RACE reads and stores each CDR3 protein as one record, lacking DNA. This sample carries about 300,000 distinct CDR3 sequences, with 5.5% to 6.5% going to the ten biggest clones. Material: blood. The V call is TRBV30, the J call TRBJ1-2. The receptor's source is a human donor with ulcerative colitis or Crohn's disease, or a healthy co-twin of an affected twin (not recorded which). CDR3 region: CAWSVGARDGYTF.